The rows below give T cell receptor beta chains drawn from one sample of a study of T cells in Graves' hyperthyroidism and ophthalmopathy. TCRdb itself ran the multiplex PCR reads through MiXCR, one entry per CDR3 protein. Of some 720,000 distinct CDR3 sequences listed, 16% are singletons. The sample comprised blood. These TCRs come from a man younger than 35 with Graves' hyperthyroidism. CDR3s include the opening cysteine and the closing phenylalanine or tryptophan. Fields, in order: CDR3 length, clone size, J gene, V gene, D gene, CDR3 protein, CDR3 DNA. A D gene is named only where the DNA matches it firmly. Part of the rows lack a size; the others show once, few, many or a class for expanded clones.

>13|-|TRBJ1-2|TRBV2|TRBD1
CASRAPTGDGYTF
TGTGCCAGCAGGGCCCCGACAGGGGACGGCTACACCTTC
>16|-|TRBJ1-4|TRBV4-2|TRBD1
CASSQAGQGTNEKLFF
TGTGCCAGCAGCCAAGCCGGACAGGGGACGAATGAAAAACTGTTTTTT
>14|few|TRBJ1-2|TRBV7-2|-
CASSFTDGSDGYAF
TGTGCCAGCAGCTTTACCGACGGCTCCGATGGCTACGCCTTC
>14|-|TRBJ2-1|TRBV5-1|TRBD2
CASSPLGRGNEQFF
TGCGCCAGCAGCCCACTTGGGAGGGGCAATGAGCAGTTCTTC
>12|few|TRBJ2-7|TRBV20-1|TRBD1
CSALSYRGEQYF
TGCAGTGCGCTGTCGTACAGGGGCGAGCAGTACTTC
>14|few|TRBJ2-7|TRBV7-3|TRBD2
CASSSGTSGSTEYF
TGTGCCAGCAGCTCCGGGACTAGCGGGAGTACGGAGTACTTC
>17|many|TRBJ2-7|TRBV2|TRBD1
CASSESPPTGAYVEQYF
TGTGCCAGCAGTGAATCCCCCCCGACAGGGGCCTACGTAGAGCAGTACTTC
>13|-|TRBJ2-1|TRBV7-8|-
CASSSAPTNEQFF
TGTGCCAGCAGCTCAGCACCTACCAATGAGCAGTTCTTC
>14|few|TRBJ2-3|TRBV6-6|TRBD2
CASSYAGVGDTQYF
TGTGCCAGCAGTTACGCGGGAGTGGGAGATACGCAGTATTTT
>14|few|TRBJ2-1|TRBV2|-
CASSESGGGNEQFF
TGTGCCAGCAGTGAGAGCGGTGGGGGTAATGAGCAGTTCTTC
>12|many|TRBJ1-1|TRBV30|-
CAWSTGDAEAFF
TGTGCCTGGAGTACCGGGGACGCTGAAGCTTTCTTT
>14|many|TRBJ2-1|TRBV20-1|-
CSASMRGTYNEQFF
TGCAGTGCTAGCATGCGGGGAACCTACAATGAGCAGTTCTTC
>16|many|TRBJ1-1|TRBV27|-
CASSPDLPRLNTEAFF
TGTGCCAGCAGTCCGGACTTGCCCCGCTTGAACACTGAAGCTTTCTTT
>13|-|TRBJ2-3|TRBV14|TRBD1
CASSQVTGGTQYF
TGTGCCAGCAGCCAAGTTACAGGGGGTACGCAGTATTTT
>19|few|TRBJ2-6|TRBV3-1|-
CASSQRALGERSGANVLTF
TGTGCCAGCAGCCAAAGGGCCTTGGGGGAACGCTCTGGGGCCAACGTCCTGACTTTC
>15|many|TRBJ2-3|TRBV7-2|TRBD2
CASLREVAAADTQYF
TGTGCCAGCTTGCGGGAGGTCGCGGCCGCAGATACGCAGTATTTT
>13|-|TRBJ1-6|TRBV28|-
CASRGRNNSPLHF
TGTGCCAGCAGAGGCAGGAATAATTCACCCCTCCACTTT
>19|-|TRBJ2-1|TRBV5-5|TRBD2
CASSLDWTSGRSSYNEQFF
TGTGCCAGCAGCTTGGATTGGACTAGCGGGAGGAGCTCCTACAATGAGCAGTTCTTC
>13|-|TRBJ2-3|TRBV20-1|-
CSARVDISDTQYF
TGCAGTGCTAGAGTTGACATTTCAGATACGCAGTATTTT
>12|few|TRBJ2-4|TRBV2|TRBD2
CASRLAGGLQYF
TGTGCCAGCAGGTTAGCGGGAGGGCTACAGTACTTC
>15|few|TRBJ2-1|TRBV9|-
CASSSEGRSYNEQFF
TGTGCCAGCAGCTCAGAGGGTCGCTCCTACAATGAGCAGTTCTTC